This TCR beta chain was found in a study of post-analysis software for immune sequencing data. Points from the study as a whole: Among multiple sclerosis patients, normalized Chao1 diversity was significantly below that of controls. Five or six TRBV segments, TRBV5-6, TRBV5-1 and TRBV20-1 among them, were found more frequent in patients than controls. Samples from a shared batch, those prepared together, strongly co-clustered by F measure.

The authors incorporated unique molecular identifiers into the TCR beta cDNA libraries. Yield was roughly 500,000 cDNA molecules from around 1 to 9.1 million T cells. TCRdb redid the calling of the PCR reads with MiXCR, one entry per CDR3 protein. The table records 800,000 to 950,000 distinct CDR3 sequences, roughly 50% of them present only once. Comments on this clonotype: Its antigen is as yet unknown.

The CDR3 loop spans 14 amino acids. CDR1 is PRHDT, CDR2 FYEKMQ, per germline (reference sequence). V was clipped by 6 bases and J by 5 bases; unmatched bases: 6. J is TRBJ2-1 and V is TRBV13; TRBD2 aligns across 8 bases. The clonotype was recovered from a girl between 5 and 17 years old with multiple sclerosis. The specimen was blood. The DNA for the CDR3 is TGTGCCAGCAGGGGCAAGCGGGAGAACAATGAGCAGTTCTTC. Translating it yields CASRGKRENNEQFF.